Listed below are T cell receptor beta chains from one sample, sequenced in a study of radiotherapy plus CTLA-4 blockade in lung cancer. The assay was immunoSEQ multiplex PCR, and TCRdb's table has in-frame clones only and misses some. The data hold roughly 110,000 clones, with about 84% observed a single time. Specimen: peripheral blood, collected from a patient treated with radiotherapy plus ipilimumab. These receptors all come from a human donor with non-small cell lung cancer that progressed on radiotherapy plus ipilimumab. Some clones in this sample may be carry-over from other donors' samples. CDR3s include the opening cysteine and the closing phenylalanine or tryptophan. The D gene is left open where the match is weak. A row's size may be missing; if present it is once, few, many or a size class.

V gene	J gene	clone size	D gene	CDR3 protein	CDR3 DNA
TRBV6-5	TRBJ1-5	NA	TRBD1	CASRGQGAPVQPQHF	TGTGCCAGCAGGGGACAGGGGGCGCCGGTTCAGCCCCAGCATTTT
TRBV7-8	TRBJ2-7	once	TRBD1	CASSMDRVKQYF	TGTGCCAGCAGCATGGACAGGGTGAAGCAGTACTTC
TRBV5-4	TRBJ2-7	NA	NA	CASSPGPGTGYEQYF	TGTGCCAGCAGCCCGGGGCCGGGGACGGGTTACGAGCAGTACTTC
TRBV5-1	TRBJ1-2	few	NA	CASSWGDSRGYTF	TGCGCCAGCAGCTGGGGAGACAGCCGTGGCTACACCTTC
TRBV20-1	TRBJ1-2	once	NA	CSAGGSYGYTF	TGCAGTGCGGGGGGATCCTATGGCTACACCTTC
TRBV11-1	TRBJ2-7	few	NA	CASSSRLVPYEQYF	TGTGCCAGCAGCTCAAGACTAGTGCCCTACGAGCAGTACTTC
TRBV5-1	TRBJ2-2	NA	TRBD2	CASSLRTSTNTGELFF	TGCGCCAGCAGCTTGCGGACTAGCACGAACACCGGGGAGCTGTTTTTT
TRBV14	TRBJ1-2	NA	TRBD1	CASSQVVRGLGYTF	TGTGCCAGCAGCCAAGTGGTCAGGGGGCTCGGCTACACCTTC
TRBV28	TRBJ1-2	NA	NA	CASSLLTGGWDYGYTF	TGTGCCAGCAGTTTATTGACGGGGGGTTGGGACTATGGCTACACCTTC
TRBV5-6	TRBJ1-2	once	NA	CASSLIGGTLGNYGYTF	TGTGCCAGCAGCTTGATCGGGGGAACACTTGGTAACTATGGCTACACCTTC
TRBV4-3	TRBJ2-1	NA	TRBD1	CASSQDFWGTGVPTEQFF	TGCGCCAGCAGCCAAGATTTTTGGGGGACAGGGGTTCCCACTGAGCAGTTCTTC
TRBV10-3	TRBJ1-1	NA	NA	CAISDFSRRNAEAFF	TGTGCCATCAGTGATTTCTCTCGAAGGAACGCTGAAGCTTTCTTT
TRBV9	TRBJ1-2	NA	TRBD1	CASSVSTGGGYGYTF	TGTGCCAGCAGCGTTTCAACAGGGGGCGGCTATGGCTACACCTTC
TRBV5-1	TRBJ1-4	NA	TRBD1	CASSLAGTGTEKLFF	TGCGCCAGCAGCTTAGCCGGGACAGGGACTGAAAAACTGTTTTTT
TRBV27	TRBJ2-3	NA	TRBD2	CASSLLAGSYVGVTDTQYF	TGTGCCAGCAGTCTACTAGCGGGGTCCTACGTGGGGGTCACAGATACGCAGTATTTT
TRBV7-3	TRBJ2-5	NA	NA	CASSQRREETQYF	TGTGCCAGCAGCCAGCGCCGAGAAGAGACCCAGTACTTC
TRBV7-2	TRBJ2-1	NA	TRBD1	CASSTRTGQKFF	TGTGCCAGCAGCACGCGGACAGGGCAAAAGTTCTTC
TRBV7-3	TRBJ2-6	once	NA	CASSLIPGANVLTF	TGTGCCAGCAGCTTAATCCCTGGGGCCAACGTCCTGACTTTC
TRBV29-1	TRBJ2-4	NA	NA	CSHQGGNIQYF	TGCAGCCATCAAGGGGGTAACATTCAGTACTTC
TRBV29-1	TRBJ2-3	NA	NA	CSVDTASSGDTQYF	TGCAGCGTTGATACGGCTAGCTCAGGGGATACGCAGTATTTT
TRBV7-9	TRBJ1-6	NA	NA	CASSFIEDSPLHF	TGTGCCAGCAGCTTCATCGAGGATTCACCCCTCCACTTT
TRBV5-1	TRBJ2-1	few	NA	CASSLEGTPYNEQFF	TGCGCCAGCAGTTTGGAAGGGACCCCGTACAATGAGCAGTTCTTC
TRBV19	TRBJ1-5	NA	TRBD1	CASTPTGGADQPQHF	TGTGCCAGTACCCCTACAGGGGGCGCGGATCAGCCCCAGCATTTT
TRBV5-1	TRBJ2-2	NA	TRBD1	CASSPRQGNTGELFF	TGCGCCAGCAGCCCCCGACAGGGCAACACCGGGGAGCTGTTTTTT
TRBV7-8	TRBJ2-2	NA	NA	CASSLMKGGGDTGELFF	TGTGCCAGCAGCTTAATGAAGGGAGGCGGGGACACCGGGGAGCTGTTTTTT
TRBV4-2	TRBJ1-4	NA	NA	CASSPRTRPAEKLFF	TGTGCCAGCAGCCCTCGGACCAGACCCGCTGAAAAACTGTTTTTT
TRBV7-2	TRBJ1-1	NA	NA	CASSLDRGNTEAFF	TGTGCCAGCAGCTTAGATAGGGGGAACACTGAAGCTTTCTTT
TRBV9	TRBJ2-3	few	NA	CASNRGASTDTQYF	TGTGCCAGCAATCGCGGTGCTAGCACAGATACGCAGTATTTT
TRBV4-2	TRBJ1-1	NA	TRBD1	CASSQGDRDTEAFF	TGTGCCAGCAGCCAAGGGGACAGGGACACTGAAGCTTTCTTT
TRBV5-6	TRBJ1-2	NA	NA	CASSLVGYGYTF	TGTGCCAGCAGCTTGGTGGGGTATGGCTACACCTTC
TRBV7-6	TRBJ2-5	once	TRBD2	CASSPGLAGGRETQYF	TGTGCCAGCAGCCCGGGACTAGCGGGGGGTAGGGAGACCCAGTACTTC
TRBV19	TRBJ2-7	few	NA	CASSIVKFKEQYF	TGTGCCAGTAGTATAGTTAAGTTTAAGGAGCAGTACTTC
TRBV5-1	TRBJ2-7	NA	TRBD1	CASSRDRVYEQYF	TGCGCCAGCAGCCGGGACAGGGTGTACGAGCAGTACTTC
TRBV6-5	TRBJ1-2	NA	NA	CASSRGENYGYTF	TGTGCCAGCAGCCGGGGGGAGAACTATGGCTACACCTTC
TRBV27	TRBJ1-1	few	NA	CASRQRARTEAFF	TGTGCCAGCAGACAACGGGCCCGCACTGAAGCTTTCTTT
TRBV28	TRBJ1-1	NA	TRBD1	CASSLTGGLNTEAFF	TGTGCCAGCAGTTTGACAGGGGGCCTGAACACTGAAGCTTTCTTT
TRBV25-1	TRBJ1-2	NA	NA	CASSDEVLILTF	TGTGCCAGCAGTGATGAAGTCTTGATCCTCACCTTC
TRBV5-6	TRBJ1-1	NA	TRBD1	CASSSPGQGNTEAFF	TGTGCCAGCAGCTCTCCCGGACAGGGGAACACTGAAGCTTTCTTT
TRBV11-1	TRBJ2-5	NA	NA	CASSLKRHGLGETQYF	TGTGCCAGCAGCTTAAAGAGACATGGGCTGGGGGAGACCCAGTACTTC